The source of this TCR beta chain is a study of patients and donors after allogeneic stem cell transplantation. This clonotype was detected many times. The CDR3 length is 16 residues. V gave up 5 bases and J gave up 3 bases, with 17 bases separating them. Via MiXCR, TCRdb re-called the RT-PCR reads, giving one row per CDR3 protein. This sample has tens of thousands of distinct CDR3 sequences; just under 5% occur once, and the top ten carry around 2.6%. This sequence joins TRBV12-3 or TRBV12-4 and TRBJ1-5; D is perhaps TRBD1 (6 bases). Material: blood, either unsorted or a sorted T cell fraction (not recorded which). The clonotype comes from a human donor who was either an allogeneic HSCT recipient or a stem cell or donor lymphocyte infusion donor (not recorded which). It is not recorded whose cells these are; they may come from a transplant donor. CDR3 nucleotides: TGTGCCAGCAGTCCACCGGGACAACCTTTCAATCAGCCCCAGCATTTT. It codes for CASSPPGQPFNQPQHF.